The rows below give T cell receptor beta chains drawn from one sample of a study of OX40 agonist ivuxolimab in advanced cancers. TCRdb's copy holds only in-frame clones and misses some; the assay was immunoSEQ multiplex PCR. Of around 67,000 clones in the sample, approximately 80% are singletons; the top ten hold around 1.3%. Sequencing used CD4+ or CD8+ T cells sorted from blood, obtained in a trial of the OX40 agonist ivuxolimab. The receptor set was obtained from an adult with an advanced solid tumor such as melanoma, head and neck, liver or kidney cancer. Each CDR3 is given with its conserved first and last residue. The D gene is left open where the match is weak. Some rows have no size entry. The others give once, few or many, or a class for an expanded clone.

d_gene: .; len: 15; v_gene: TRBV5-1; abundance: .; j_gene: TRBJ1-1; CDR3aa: CASSFSGSMNTEAFF; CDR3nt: TGCGCCAGCAGCTTCTCGGGGTCGATGAACACTGAAGCTTTCTTT
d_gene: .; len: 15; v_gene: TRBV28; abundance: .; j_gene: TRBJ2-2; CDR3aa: CASRTAGGYTGELFF; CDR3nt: TGTGCCAGCAGAACGGCTGGAGGGTACACCGGGGAGCTGTTTTTT
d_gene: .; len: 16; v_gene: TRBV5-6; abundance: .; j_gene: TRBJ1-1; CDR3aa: CASSGRGRVAGTEAFF; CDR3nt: TGTGCCAGCAGCGGGAGAGGCAGGGTTGCGGGCACTGAAGCTTTCTTT
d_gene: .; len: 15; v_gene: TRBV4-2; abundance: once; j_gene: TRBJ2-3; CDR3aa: CASSQDPSARDTQYF; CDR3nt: TGTGCCAGCAGCCAAGACCCTAGCGCGAGAGATACGCAGTATTTT
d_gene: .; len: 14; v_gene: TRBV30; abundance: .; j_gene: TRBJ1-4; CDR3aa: CAWSLRVQNEKLFF; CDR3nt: TGTGCCTGGAGTTTGCGGGTACAAAATGAAAAACTGTTTTTT
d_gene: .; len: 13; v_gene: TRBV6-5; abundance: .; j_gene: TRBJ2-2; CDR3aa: CASSNSKPGELFF; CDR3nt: TGTGCCAGCAGTAACTCAAAACCCGGGGAGCTGTTTTTT
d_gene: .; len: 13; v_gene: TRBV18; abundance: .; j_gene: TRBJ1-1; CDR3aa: CASSPGQDTEAFF; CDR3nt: TGTGCCAGCTCACCAGGGCAGGACACTGAAGCTTTCTTT
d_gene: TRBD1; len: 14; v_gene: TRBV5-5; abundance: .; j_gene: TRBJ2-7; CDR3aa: CASSSPGGSHEQYF; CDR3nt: TGTGCCAGCAGTTCCCCAGGGGGCTCCCACGAGCAGTACTTC
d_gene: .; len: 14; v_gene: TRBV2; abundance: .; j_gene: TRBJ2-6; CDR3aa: CASSGGAGANVLTF; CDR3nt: TGTGCCAGCAGTGGCGGGGCCGGGGCCAACGTCCTGACTTTC
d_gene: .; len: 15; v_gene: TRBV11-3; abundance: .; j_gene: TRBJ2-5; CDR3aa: CASSLRRTSQETQYF; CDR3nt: TGTGCCAGCAGCTTACGTAGGACATCCCAAGAGACCCAGTACTTC